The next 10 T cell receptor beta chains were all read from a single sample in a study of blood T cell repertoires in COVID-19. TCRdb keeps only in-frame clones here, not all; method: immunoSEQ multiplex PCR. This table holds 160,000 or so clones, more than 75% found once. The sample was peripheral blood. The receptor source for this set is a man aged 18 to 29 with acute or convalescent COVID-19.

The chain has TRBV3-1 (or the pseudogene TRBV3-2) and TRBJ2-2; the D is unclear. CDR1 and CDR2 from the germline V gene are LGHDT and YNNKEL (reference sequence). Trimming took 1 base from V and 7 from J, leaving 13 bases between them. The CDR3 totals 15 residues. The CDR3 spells CASSQVSGSGGELFF. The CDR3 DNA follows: TGTGCCAGCAGCCAAGTGTCCGGTAGTGGCGGGGAGCTGTTTTTT.

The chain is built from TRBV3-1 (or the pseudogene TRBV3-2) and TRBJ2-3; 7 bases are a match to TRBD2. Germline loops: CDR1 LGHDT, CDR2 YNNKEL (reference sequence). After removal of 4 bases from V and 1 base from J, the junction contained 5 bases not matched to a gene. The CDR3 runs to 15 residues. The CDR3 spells CASSPGTTRTDTQYF. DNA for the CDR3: TGTGCCAGCAGCCCCGGGACTACCCGCACAGATACGCAGTATTTT.

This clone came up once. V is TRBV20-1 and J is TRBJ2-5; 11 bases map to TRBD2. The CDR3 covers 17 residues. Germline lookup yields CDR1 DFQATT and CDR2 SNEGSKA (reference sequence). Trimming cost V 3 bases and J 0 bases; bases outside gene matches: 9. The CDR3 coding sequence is TGCAGTGCTAGTCTGTTAGCGGGGGGGTGGTACCAAGAGACCCAGTACTTC. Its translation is CSASLLAGGWYQETQYF.

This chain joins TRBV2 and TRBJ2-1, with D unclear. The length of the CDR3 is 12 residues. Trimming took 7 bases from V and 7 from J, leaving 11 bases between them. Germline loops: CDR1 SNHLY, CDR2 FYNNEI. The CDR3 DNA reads TGTGCCAGCACGGTGGTGTTTAATGAGCAGTTCTTC. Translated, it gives CASTVVFNEQFF.

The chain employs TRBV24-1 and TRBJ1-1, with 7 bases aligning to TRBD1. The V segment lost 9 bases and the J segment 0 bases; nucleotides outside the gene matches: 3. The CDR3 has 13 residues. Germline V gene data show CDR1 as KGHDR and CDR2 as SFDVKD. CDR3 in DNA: TGTGCCACCGCACAGGGGATGAACACTGAAGCTTTCTTT. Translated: CATAQGMNTEAFF.

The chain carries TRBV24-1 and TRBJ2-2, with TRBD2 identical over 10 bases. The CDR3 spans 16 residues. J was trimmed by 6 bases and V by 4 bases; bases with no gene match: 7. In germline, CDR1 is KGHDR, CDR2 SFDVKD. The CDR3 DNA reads TGTGCCACCAGTGACCCGGGACTAGCGACGGCCGGGGAGCTGTTTTTT. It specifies CATSDPGLATAGELFF.

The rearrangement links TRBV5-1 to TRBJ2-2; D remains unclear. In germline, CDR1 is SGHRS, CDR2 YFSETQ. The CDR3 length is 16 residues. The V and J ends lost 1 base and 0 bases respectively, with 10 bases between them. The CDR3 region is CASSLLSTANTGELFF. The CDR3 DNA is TGCGCCAGCAGCTTGTTGTCTACAGCGAACACCGGGGAGCTGTTTTTT. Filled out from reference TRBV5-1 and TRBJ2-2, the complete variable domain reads KAGVTQTPRYLIKTRGQQVTLSCSPISGHRSVSWYQQTPGQGLQFLFEYFSETQRNKGNFPGRFSGRQFSNSRSEMNVSTLELGDSALYLCASSLLSTANTGELFFGEGSRLTVL.

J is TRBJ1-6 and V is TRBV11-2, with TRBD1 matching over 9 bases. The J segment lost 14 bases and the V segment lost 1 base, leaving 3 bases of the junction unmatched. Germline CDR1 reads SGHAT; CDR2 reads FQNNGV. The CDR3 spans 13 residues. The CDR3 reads CASSLGQGVTLHF. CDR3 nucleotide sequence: TGTGCCAGCAGCTTAGGACAGGGGGTGACCCTCCACTTT.

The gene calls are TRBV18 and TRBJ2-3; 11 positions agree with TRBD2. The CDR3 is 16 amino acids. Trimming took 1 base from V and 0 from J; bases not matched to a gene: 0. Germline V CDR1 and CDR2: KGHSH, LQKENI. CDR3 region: CASSPLAGGSTDTQYF. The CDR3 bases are TGTGCCAGCTCACCACTAGCGGGAGGGAGCACAGATACGCAGTATTTT.

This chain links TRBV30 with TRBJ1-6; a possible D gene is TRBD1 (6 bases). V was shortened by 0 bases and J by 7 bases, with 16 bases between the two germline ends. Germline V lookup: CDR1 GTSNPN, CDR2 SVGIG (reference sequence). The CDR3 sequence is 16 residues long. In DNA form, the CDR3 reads TGTGCCTGGAGTGTGGGGGCAGGTCGGTTAAATTCACCCCTCCACTTT. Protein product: CAWSVGAGRLNSPLHF.